These T cell receptor beta chains were read from a single sample in a study of response to subunit inactivated influenza vaccine. TCRdb fed the RT-PCR reads into MiXCR, producing one record per CDR3 protein. The sample shows approximately 500,000 distinct CDR3 sequences, 10% to 15% of them seen only once. This specimen was PBMCs from blood, taken roughly 47 days after vaccination. Receptors originate from a man aged 45 to 65 who received an inactivated influenza vaccine. The CDR3 runs from the conserved cysteine through the conserved F or W. D genes are given only for firm matches. Clone size appears in some rows only: once, few, many, or a class for an expanded clone.

v_gene: TRBV11-2; d_gene: .; abundance: few; j_gene: TRBJ1-6; CDR3nt: TGTGCCAGCAGCTTAGGTGGCAGGGACAATTCACCCCTCCACTTT; CDR3aa: CASSLGGRDNSPLHF
v_gene: TRBV7-9; d_gene: TRBD1; abundance: many; j_gene: TRBJ2-7; CDR3nt: TGTGCCAGCAGAGTCCTAAGGGACAGAACTTACGAGCAGTACTTC; CDR3aa: CASRVLRDRTYEQYF
v_gene: TRBV6-1; d_gene: .; abundance: .; j_gene: TRBJ2-2; CDR3nt: TGTGCCAGCAGTCCAGGGGCCGACACCGGGGAGCTGTTTTTT; CDR3aa: CASSPGADTGELFF
v_gene: TRBV7-8; d_gene: .; abundance: .; j_gene: TRBJ2-2; CDR3nt: TGTGCCAGCAGCTTACAGTACCGAGTACTCGTTACGAACACCGGGGAGCTGTTTTTT; CDR3aa: CASSLQYRVLVTNTGELFF
v_gene: TRBV20-1; d_gene: TRBD1; abundance: few; j_gene: TRBJ1-5; CDR3nt: TGCAGTGCCTGGGACAGGGCACAGCCCCAGCATTTT; CDR3aa: CSAWDRAQPQHF
v_gene: TRBV7-2; d_gene: .; abundance: few; j_gene: TRBJ2-7; CDR3nt: TGTGCCAGCAGCTCCACATTTTCCGCGGGTCGCTACGAGCAGTACTTC; CDR3aa: CASSSTFSAGRYEQYF
v_gene: TRBV29-1; d_gene: TRBD2; abundance: many; j_gene: TRBJ2-1; CDR3nt: TGCAGCGCGAGACTAGCGGGGGGCCCCTACAATGAGCAGTTCTTC; CDR3aa: CSARLAGGPYNEQFF
v_gene: TRBV11-2; d_gene: .; abundance: .; j_gene: TRBJ2-5; CDR3nt: TGTGCCAGCAGCTTATCGTCACCGAACCAAGAGACCCAGTACTTC; CDR3aa: CASSLSSPNQETQYF
v_gene: TRBV12-3/TRBV12-4; d_gene: .; abundance: few; j_gene: TRBJ2-7; CDR3nt: TGTGCCAGCAGTACCCGGGGGTGGGAGCAGTACTTC; CDR3aa: CASSTRGWEQYF
v_gene: TRBV9; d_gene: TRBD2; abundance: .; j_gene: TRBJ2-1; CDR3nt: TGTGCCAGCAGCGCGGCTAGCGGGGGGGGCAATGAGCAGTTCTTC; CDR3aa: CASSAASGGGNEQFF
v_gene: TRBV20-1; d_gene: .; abundance: many; j_gene: TRBJ1-1; CDR3nt: TGCAGTGCTGACGACGCGTCCTATGAAGCTTTCTTT; CDR3aa: CSADDASYEAFF
v_gene: TRBV29-1; d_gene: .; abundance: few; j_gene: TRBJ1-4; CDR3nt: TGCAGCGTTGAAGGGAGACAGGACGGGGTAAAACTGTTTTTT; CDR3aa: CSVEGRQDGVKLFF
v_gene: TRBV27; d_gene: TRBD2; abundance: .; j_gene: TRBJ2-3; CDR3nt: TGTGCCACCGCGCGGGGGGGAAACCGGGATACGCAGTATTTT; CDR3aa: CATARGGNRDTQYF
v_gene: TRBV7-9; d_gene: .; abundance: few; j_gene: TRBJ1-2; CDR3nt: TGTGCCAGCAGCTTAGCCGCGATCCTCTATGGCTACACCTTC; CDR3aa: CASSLAAILYGYTF
v_gene: TRBV7-2; d_gene: .; abundance: .; j_gene: TRBJ2-3; CDR3nt: TGTGCCAGCAGCCTCGCGGACAGCATTCTAATAAACACAGATACGCAGTATTTT; CDR3aa: CASSLADSILINTDTQYF
v_gene: TRBV7-6; d_gene: .; abundance: .; j_gene: TRBJ2-2; CDR3nt: TGTGCCAGCAGTCAAATGGCGAACACCGGGGAGCTGTTTTTT; CDR3aa: CASSQMANTGELFF
v_gene: TRBV4-3; d_gene: TRBD2; abundance: few; j_gene: TRBJ2-3; CDR3nt: TGCGCCAGCAGCCAGGAAGCGGGAGGCTTCACAGATACGCAGTATTTT; CDR3aa: CASSQEAGGFTDTQYF
v_gene: TRBV12-3/TRBV12-4; d_gene: .; abundance: few; j_gene: TRBJ1-1; CDR3nt: TGTGCCAGCAGTTTTCCAGGGCTTGGAACTGAAGCTTTCTTT; CDR3aa: CASSFPGLGTEAFF
v_gene: TRBV6-1; d_gene: .; abundance: .; j_gene: TRBJ1-5; CDR3nt: TGTGCCAGCAGTGGCGGTTATAGCAATCAGCCCCAGCATTTT; CDR3aa: CASSGGYSNQPQHF
v_gene: TRBV5-1; d_gene: .; abundance: few; j_gene: TRBJ1-5; CDR3nt: TGCGCCAGCAGCTTGGGAACAGCCCCAGCATTT; CDR3aa: CASSLGTAPAF
v_gene: TRBV7-9; d_gene: TRBD2; abundance: few; j_gene: TRBJ2-1; CDR3nt: TGTGCCAGCAGCCCATCATCCGGGACTAGCGGTTACAATGAGCAGTTCTTC; CDR3aa: CASSPSSGTSGYNEQFF
v_gene: TRBV29-1; d_gene: .; abundance: few; j_gene: TRBJ2-3; CDR3nt: TGCAGTTTTGGCTGGGGCACAGATACGCAGTATTTT; CDR3aa: CSFGWGTDTQYF
v_gene: TRBV6-1; d_gene: .; abundance: few; j_gene: TRBJ1-5; CDR3nt: TGTGCCAGCAGTGAGTTTGGGGGCAATCAGCCCCAGCATTTT; CDR3aa: CASSEFGGNQPQHF
v_gene: TRBV5-1; d_gene: TRBD1; abundance: few; j_gene: TRBJ2-3; CDR3nt: TGCGCCAGCGGACAGGGCAGCACAGATACGCAGTATTTT; CDR3aa: CASGQGSTDTQYF
v_gene: TRBV7-2; d_gene: .; abundance: few; j_gene: TRBJ2-7; CDR3nt: TGTGCCAGCAGCTTAGCGACGAACTCCTACGAGCAGTACTTC; CDR3aa: CASSLATNSYEQYF
v_gene: TRBV7-3; d_gene: TRBD1; abundance: .; j_gene: TRBJ2-5; CDR3nt: TGTGCCAGCAGCTTGACAGGGTTCGAGACCCAGTACTTC; CDR3aa: CASSLTGFETQYF
v_gene: TRBV10-3; d_gene: TRBD1; abundance: .; j_gene: TRBJ1-1; CDR3nt: TGTGCCATCAGTGACCGACAGGGGGAAGCTTTCTTT; CDR3aa: CAISDRQGEAFF
v_gene: TRBV12-3/TRBV12-4; d_gene: .; abundance: many; j_gene: TRBJ1-3; CDR3nt: TGTGCCAGCAGTTCGGCGGGAAACACCATATATTTT; CDR3aa: CASSSAGNTIYF
v_gene: TRBV7-3; d_gene: .; abundance: many; j_gene: TRBJ2-5; CDR3nt: TGTGCCAGCAGCCCCAGCCCCGGAGAGACCCAGTACTTC; CDR3aa: CASSPSPGETQYF
v_gene: TRBV12-3/TRBV12-4; d_gene: TRBD2; abundance: .; j_gene: TRBJ2-7; CDR3nt: TGTGCCAGCAGTTTGAGCGGACTAGCGGGGTCCGAGCAGTACTTC; CDR3aa: CASSLSGLAGSEQYF
v_gene: TRBV29-1; d_gene: .; abundance: few; j_gene: TRBJ2-1; CDR3nt: TGCAGCGGGGCCTCGATGAGCTCCTACAATGAGCAGTTCTTC; CDR3aa: CSGASMSSYNEQFF
v_gene: TRBV6-2/TRBV6-3; d_gene: TRBD1; abundance: few; j_gene: TRBJ2-1; CDR3nt: TGTGCCAGCAGTTCTAGGGGACAGGGGGCTAATGAGCAGTTCTTC; CDR3aa: CASSSRGQGANEQFF
v_gene: TRBV20-1; d_gene: TRBD2; abundance: few; j_gene: TRBJ2-5; CDR3nt: TGCAGTGCTAGAGATTGGGCTAGCGGGAGTAGAGAGACCCAGTACTTC; CDR3aa: CSARDWASGSRETQYF
v_gene: TRBV19; d_gene: .; abundance: .; j_gene: TRBJ2-2; CDR3nt: TGTGCCAGCCGCCTTCAGCCACTAACCGGGGAGCTGTTTTTT; CDR3aa: CASRLQPLTGELFF
v_gene: TRBV20-1; d_gene: .; abundance: few; j_gene: TRBJ2-1; CDR3nt: TGCAGTGCTCCCCTTAACTATATGCAGTTCTTC; CDR3aa: CSAPLNYMQFF
v_gene: TRBV18; d_gene: .; abundance: few; j_gene: TRBJ1-4; CDR3nt: TGTGCCAGCTCACCATCCGGTGAAAAACTGTTTTTT; CDR3aa: CASSPSGEKLFF
v_gene: TRBV7-2; d_gene: TRBD1; abundance: many; j_gene: TRBJ2-1; CDR3nt: TGTGCCAGCAGCCTCCAGGGGGCGGCAAACAATGAGCAGTTCTTC; CDR3aa: CASSLQGAANNEQFF
v_gene: TRBV11-2; d_gene: TRBD1; abundance: .; j_gene: TRBJ1-6; CDR3nt: TGTGCCAGCAGCTTATGGCCACCGGGACAGAGCTCCTATAATTCACCCCTCCACTTT; CDR3aa: CASSLWPPGQSSYNSPLHF
v_gene: TRBV29-1; d_gene: .; abundance: .; j_gene: TRBJ1-3; CDR3nt: TGCAGCGTGGCAGGGATCTCTGGAAACACCATATATTTT; CDR3aa: CSVAGISGNTIYF
v_gene: TRBV5-1; d_gene: TRBD1; abundance: few; j_gene: TRBJ2-5; CDR3nt: TGCGCCAGCAGCCCCGGGACAGGGTTTCCGGAGACCCAGTACTTC; CDR3aa: CASSPGTGFPETQYF
v_gene: TRBV7-2; d_gene: .; abundance: .; j_gene: TRBJ1-1; CDR3nt: TGTGCCAGCAGCTTATTGGGGGGTCAGGTGACGAACACTGAAGCTTTCTTT; CDR3aa: CASSLLGGQVTNTEAFF
v_gene: TRBV7-9; d_gene: .; abundance: .; j_gene: TRBJ2-3; CDR3nt: TGTGCCAGCAGCCCATGGAACGGGGGGCCCACAGATACGCAGTATTTT; CDR3aa: CASSPWNGGPTDTQYF
v_gene: TRBV5-1; d_gene: TRBD1; abundance: many; j_gene: TRBJ2-5; CDR3nt: TGCGCCAGCAGCTCCAGGGTAGACAGGGGGAGCCAGTACTTC; CDR3aa: CASSSRVDRGSQYF
v_gene: TRBV7-6; d_gene: .; abundance: few; j_gene: TRBJ2-2; CDR3nt: TGTGCCAGCAGCCTAGCCCCTCCGGGGGACACCGGGGAGCTGTTTTTT; CDR3aa: CASSLAPPGDTGELFF
v_gene: TRBV6-6; d_gene: .; abundance: many; j_gene: TRBJ2-1; CDR3nt: TGTGCCAGCAGAGAGACAGCGAATGAGCAGTTCTTC; CDR3aa: CASRETANEQFF
v_gene: TRBV10-3; d_gene: TRBD2; abundance: .; j_gene: TRBJ2-1; CDR3nt: TGTGCCATCAGTGAAGCTAGCGGAGGGACTTACAATGAGCAGTTCTTC; CDR3aa: CAISEASGGTYNEQFF
v_gene: TRBV7-6; d_gene: TRBD2; abundance: few; j_gene: TRBJ2-2; CDR3nt: TGTGCCAGCAGCCCAACGACTAGCGGGGGGAACACCGGGGAGCTGTTTTTT; CDR3aa: CASSPTTSGGNTGELFF
v_gene: TRBV29-1; d_gene: TRBD1; abundance: few; j_gene: TRBJ2-5; CDR3nt: TGCAGCGTTAAAGGACAGGGGGTACAGAAAGAGACCCAGTACTTC; CDR3aa: CSVKGQGVQKETQYF
v_gene: TRBV20-1; d_gene: TRBD2; abundance: few; j_gene: TRBJ2-3; CDR3nt: TGCAGTGCTAGAGATTCAAGGACTGGCGGGAGGTCTTCCGTAGATACGCAGTATTTT; CDR3aa: CSARDSRTGGRSSVDTQYF
v_gene: TRBV20-1; d_gene: TRBD2; abundance: many; j_gene: TRBJ2-7; CDR3nt: TGCAGTGCTAGACGAGGGACTAGCGGGATTGGGGAGCAGTACTTC; CDR3aa: CSARRGTSGIGEQYF
v_gene: TRBV20-1; d_gene: .; abundance: many; j_gene: TRBJ1-4; CDR3nt: TGCAGTGCAATGCCGTCCGTAGGGCTAACTAATGAAAAACTGTTTTTT; CDR3aa: CSAMPSVGLTNEKLFF